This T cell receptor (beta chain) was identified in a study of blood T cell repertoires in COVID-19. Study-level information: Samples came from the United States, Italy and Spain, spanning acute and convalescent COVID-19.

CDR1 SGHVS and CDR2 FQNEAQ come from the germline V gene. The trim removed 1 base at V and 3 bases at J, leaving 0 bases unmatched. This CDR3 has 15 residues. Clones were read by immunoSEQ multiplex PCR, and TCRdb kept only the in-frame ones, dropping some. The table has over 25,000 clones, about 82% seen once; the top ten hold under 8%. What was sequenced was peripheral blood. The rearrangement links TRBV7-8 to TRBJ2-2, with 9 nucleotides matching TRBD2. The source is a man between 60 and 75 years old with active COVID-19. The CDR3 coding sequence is TGTGCCAGCAGCTTAGGGACTAGCGACACCGGGGAGCTGTTTTTT. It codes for CASSLGTSDTGELFF.